This entry features one TCR beta chain sequence. This specimen belongs to a study of T cell repertoires in cytomegalovirus infection. V lost 0 bases and J lost 6, with 6 bases in between. The CDR3 has 12 amino acids. Germline CDR1 and CDR2: SGHDN and FVKESK. TCRdb ran MiXCR on the reads and lists one entry per CDR3 protein. The sample shows about 200,000 distinct CDR3 sequences, more than 9% of them seen only once. This receptor was taken from a human donor in good health (CMV status not recorded). Some clones in this sample may be carry-over from other donors' samples. Sequencing was carried out using PBMCs. The V call is TRBV14, the J call TRBJ2-7; D uncertain. CDR3 residues: CASSQDWGEQYF. Written as DNA, the CDR3 is TGTGCCAGCAGCCAAGACTGGGGCGAGCAGTACTTC.